These T cell receptor beta chains were read from a single sample in a study of human T cells and chemical hapten exposure. One entry per CDR3 protein, called by TCRdb with MiXCR from the RACE reads. The table has approximately 92,000 distinct CDR3 sequences, about 10% seen once; the top ten hold 3.2%. Sequenced here: whole blood, sampled in connection with sensitization to the hapten diphenylcyclopropenone (DPC). These TCRs come from a woman in her thirties or forties with alopecia areata. Some clones in this sample may be carry-over from other donors' samples. The CDR3 runs from the conserved cysteine through the conserved F or W. A D gene is named only where the DNA matches it firmly. The size entry is marked missing in some rows and otherwise reads once, few, many or a size class.

TGTGCCAGCAGTCAAAGACACGGTGAAGCTTTCTTT,CASSQRHGEAFF,NA,TRBJ1-1,TRBV6-5,few
TGTGCCAGCTCACCCCTGTCCGAGAACACTGAAGCTTTCTTT,CASSPLSENTEAFF,NA,TRBJ1-1,TRBV18,NA
TGCAGCGTTGGATCGACAGGGAATGGCTACACCTTC,CSVGSTGNGYTF,TRBD1,TRBJ1-2,TRBV29-1,few
TGTGCCAGCAGCCAAGTGACTAGCGGGAGCGAGCAGTACTTC,CASSQVTSGSEQYF,TRBD2,TRBJ2-7,TRBV4-2,few
TGTGCCACCAGTGACCCCCCCCGGGGCTCCTACGAGCAGTACTTC,CATSDPPRGSYEQYF,NA,TRBJ2-7,TRBV24-1,many
TGTGCCAGCAGTGGACAGAAATCCTACGAGCAGTACTTC,CASSGQKSYEQYF,NA,TRBJ2-7,TRBV2,few
TGTGCCAGCAGGACGGAAGGGGGAGCCAAAAACATTCAGTACTTC,CASRTEGGAKNIQYF,NA,TRBJ2-4,TRBV7-9,NA
TGTGCCAGTAGTATCGGACCGTTCGACTTAGGGGCCAACGTCCTGACTTTC,CASSIGPFDLGANVLTF,NA,TRBJ2-6,TRBV19,few
TGTGCCTCCCAACCCAGACAGATTAGCACAGATACGCAGTATTTT,CASQPRQISTDTQYF,NA,TRBJ2-3,TRBV30,NA
TGTGCCAGCAGTCCCTGGTACAGGGGAGGGAGCACAGATACGCAGTATTTT,CASSPWYRGGSTDTQYF,NA,TRBJ2-3,TRBV7-6,many
TGTGCCAGCAGTCCCGACTCCCGGGGCTACACCTTC,CASSPDSRGYTF,NA,TRBJ1-2,TRBV27,NA
TGTGCCGGCAGCCGAACTGGACAGACTAATGAAAAACTGTTTTTT,CAGSRTGQTNEKLFF,NA,TRBJ1-4,TRBV4-2,NA
TGTGCCAGCAGCTTACAGGGGACTAGCGGGGGAGGAGATACGCAGTATTTT,CASSLQGTSGGGDTQYF,TRBD2,TRBJ2-3,TRBV7-2,few
TGTGCCAGTAGCCCCGGGGGGGTCTCTGGGGCCAACGTCCTGACTTTC,CASSPGGVSGANVLTF,TRBD2,TRBJ2-6,TRBV19,many
TGTGCCAGCAGTACAACAGTAACCTCCTACAATGAGCAGTTCTTC,CASSTTVTSYNEQFF,NA,TRBJ2-1,TRBV6-2/TRBV6-3,many
TGCAGCGTTGCCAGGGGACGCACAGATACGCAGTATTTT,CSVARGRTDTQYF,NA,TRBJ2-3,TRBV29-1,NA
TGTGCCAGCAGTTTAAGAGGGTTGAGCAATCAGCCCCAGCATTTT,CASSLRGLSNQPQHF,NA,TRBJ1-5,TRBV27,NA
TGTGCCAGCTCACCAATGGCCCTGGAAGGGGAAAAACTGTTTTTT,CASSPMALEGEKLFF,NA,TRBJ1-4,TRBV18,NA
TGTGCCAGCAGCTTTGAGGGGGTATCGAAAGCTTTCTTT,CASSFEGVSKAFF,NA,TRBJ1-1,TRBV12-3/TRBV12-4,few
TGTGCCAGCAGCTTGGCCCTCTCCTCAGATGCAGATACGCAGTATTTT,CASSLALSSDADTQYF,NA,TRBJ2-3,TRBV5-4,few
TGTGCCAGCAGCTGGGTCGCAGGAAACGAGCAGTACTTC,CASSWVAGNEQYF,NA,TRBJ2-7,TRBV5-4,NA
TGTGCCAGCAGCTTTGATGGTCACGGGGGTCAGCCCCAGCATTTT,CASSFDGHGGQPQHF,NA,TRBJ1-5,TRBV5-5,few
TGTGCCAGCAGCTTACAGCCAAACTCCAGGGCCAACGTCCTGACTTTC,CASSLQPNSRANVLTF,NA,TRBJ2-6,TRBV7-9,NA
TGTGCCATCAGTGGCCGGGACAGGGACCACGAGCAGTACTTC,CAISGRDRDHEQYF,TRBD1,TRBJ2-7,TRBV10-3,many
TGTGCCAGCAGTTTAAATTTAGGTGGGCCGGGGGGACTGTTTTTT,CASSLNLGGPGGLFF,NA,TRBJ1-4,TRBV27,NA
TGTGCCAGCAGCGTAGGGCAGGATAACTATGGCTACACCTTC,CASSVGQDNYGYTF,NA,TRBJ1-2,TRBV9,NA
TGTGCCATCAGTGAGGACCTGTCCCGGGCGGAGACCCAGTACTTC,CAISEDLSRAETQYF,NA,TRBJ2-5,TRBV10-3,many
TGTGCCAGCAGCCTAGGGACACTACCTAGCACAGATACGCAGTATTTT,CASSLGTLPSTDTQYF,NA,TRBJ2-3,TRBV2,many
TGTGCCAGCAGTTTACGGCGGGGGGGTTTATTCGCAACTAATGAAAAACTGTTTTTT,CASSLRRGGLFATNEKLFF,NA,TRBJ1-4,TRBV12-3/TRBV12-4,few
TGTGCCAGCAGCTTAAATCACATGAACACTGAAGCTTTCTTT,CASSLNHMNTEAFF,NA,TRBJ1-1,TRBV7-2,many
TGCAGCGCCCGCGGGGCGGGTAAAGCTTTCTTT,CSARGAGKAFF,NA,TRBJ1-1,TRBV29-1,many
TGTGCCAGCAGTTTCTCAAGGACGCCAGATACGCAGTATTTT,CASSFSRTPDTQYF,NA,TRBJ2-3,TRBV27,many
TGTGCCAGCAGACCTAGCGGGACCCTCTCCTACAATGAGCAGTTCTTC,CASRPSGTLSYNEQFF,TRBD2,TRBJ2-1,TRBV11-2,NA
TGTGCTACCGTTGAGGGTGGCAATCAGCCCCAGCATTTT,CATVEGGNQPQHF,NA,TRBJ1-5,TRBV24-1,NA
TGTGCCAGCAGCTTAGGGAAGGACACCGGGGAGCTGTTTTTT,CASSLGKDTGELFF,NA,TRBJ2-2,TRBV7-8,many
TGTGCCAGCTCACCAAAGGAGGGGAACACTGAAGCTTTCTTT,CASSPKEGNTEAFF,NA,TRBJ1-1,TRBV18,NA
TGTGCCAGCAGCCCTGGGCTGGGGGTGGATACGCAGTATTTT,CASSPGLGVDTQYF,NA,TRBJ2-3,TRBV7-2,NA
TGTGCCAGCCAAAAAGGTATTAGCTCCTGGAGGGACAATGAGCAGTTCTTC,CASQKGISSWRDNEQFF,NA,TRBJ2-1,TRBV6-1,few
TGTGCCAGCAGCTTAAAGGGGCTCGGGGCTCACTCTGGAAACACCATATATTTT,CASSLKGLGAHSGNTIYF,NA,TRBJ1-3,TRBV7-6,NA
TGTGCCATCAGTTGGGCAGTGCAAGAGACCCAGTACTTC,CAISWAVQETQYF,NA,TRBJ2-5,TRBV10-3,many
TGTGCCAGCAGCTACAGGGGGTATCCTGAAGCTTTCTTT,CASSYRGYPEAFF,TRBD1,TRBJ1-1,TRBV5-6,NA
TGTGCCAGCAGTGGGGGACTTGGGGGCTACACCTTC,CASSGGLGGYTF,NA,TRBJ1-2,TRBV6-5,few